Listed below are T cell receptor beta chains from one sample, sequenced in a study of blood T cell repertoires in COVID-19. Libraries were prepared by immunoSEQ multiplex PCR; TCRdb keeps only in-frame clonotypes and omits some of them. The sample gives about 300,000 clones, approximately 85% of which show up once; less than 10% is in the top ten. Sequencing input: peripheral blood. The receptors originated from a man younger than 30 with active or convalescent COVID-19. The CDR3 runs from the conserved cysteine through the conserved F or W. Fields, in order: CDR3 protein, CDR3 DNA, D gene, V gene, CDR3 length, clone size, J gene. D genes are given only for firm matches. Rows give clone size only sometimes, using once, few, many, or a class for an expanded clone.

CASKDSRGFGSPLHF,TGTGCCAGCAAAGACAGCAGGGGTTTCGGTTCACCCCTCCACTTT,.,TRBV2,15,.,TRBJ1-6
CASSSTRANGYTF,TGTGCCAGCAGCTCTACGAGGGCCAATGGCTACACCTTC,.,TRBV7-9,13,.,TRBJ1-2
CASGLAPQGSPLHF,TGTGCTAGTGGTTTGGCACCCCAGGGTTCACCCCTCCACTTT,.,TRBV12-5,14,once,TRBJ1-6
CASSQDAGVNTEAFF,TGCGCCAGCAGCCAAGACGCAGGGGTGAACACTGAAGCTTTCTTT,.,TRBV4-3,15,.,TRBJ1-1
CASSVSTEAFF,TGTGCCAGCAGTGTATCCACTGAAGCTTTCTTT,.,TRBV25-1,11,few,TRBJ1-1
CASSEPDRGTHNEQFF,TGTGCCAGCAGCGAGCCTGACAGGGGTACCCACAATGAGCAGTTCTTC,TRBD1,TRBV13,16,.,TRBJ2-1
CASRTQDSSNQPQHF,TGTGCCAGCAGAACTCAGGACAGTAGCAATCAGCCCCAGCATTTT,.,TRBV4-2,15,few,TRBJ1-5
CASSVQPSSGANVLTF,TGTGCCAGCAGTGTACAGCCGAGCTCTGGGGCCAACGTCCTGACTTTC,.,TRBV2,16,.,TRBJ2-6
CASSSNRGPFEKLFF,TGTGCCAGCAGTTCCAACAGGGGGCCTTTTGAAAAACTGTTTTTT,TRBD1,TRBV27,15,.,TRBJ1-4
CASSLGGFGNQPQHF,TGTGCCAGCAGCCTGGGGGGTTTTGGCAATCAGCCCCAGCATTTT,.,TRBV11-2,15,.,TRBJ1-5
CASSLRTGGGETQYF,TGCGCCAGCAGCCTGAGGACAGGGGGAGGAGAGACCCAGTACTTC,TRBD1,TRBV5-1,15,.,TRBJ2-5
CASSWSPGSYGYTF,TGTGCCAGCAGCTGGAGTCCCGGGTCCTATGGCTACACCTTC,.,TRBV7-2,14,.,TRBJ1-2